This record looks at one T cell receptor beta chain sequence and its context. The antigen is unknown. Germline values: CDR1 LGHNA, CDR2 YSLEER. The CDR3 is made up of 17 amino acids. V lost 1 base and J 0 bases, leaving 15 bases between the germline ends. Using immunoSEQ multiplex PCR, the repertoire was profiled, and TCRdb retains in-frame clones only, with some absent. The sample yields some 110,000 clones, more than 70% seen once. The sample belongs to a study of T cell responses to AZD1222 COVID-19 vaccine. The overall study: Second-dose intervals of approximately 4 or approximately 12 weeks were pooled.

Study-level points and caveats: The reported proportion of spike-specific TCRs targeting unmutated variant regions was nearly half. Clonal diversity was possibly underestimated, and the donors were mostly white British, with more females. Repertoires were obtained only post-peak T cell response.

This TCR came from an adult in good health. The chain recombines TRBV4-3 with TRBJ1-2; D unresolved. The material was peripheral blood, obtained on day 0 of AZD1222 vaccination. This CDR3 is CASSQVNEQLANYGYTF. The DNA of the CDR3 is TGCGCCAGCAGCCAAGTCAACGAACAGTTAGCTAACTATGGCTACACCTTC.